This T cell receptor beta chain was sequenced during a study of blood T cell repertoires in COVID-19 (TCRdb year 2020). For context, the study as a whole: The collaborator samples originated in the United States, Italy and Spain and spanned the acute and convalescent phases of COVID-19. Subjects who had been exposed to COVID-19, were actively infected with it, or had recovered from it provided the deeply sampled blood TCRbeta repertoires that made up the dataset. The prospective study material was composed of cDNA or gDNA derived from T cells, B-cell-depleted T cells, or PBMCs. Where available, HLA class I and class II types were obtained from metadata supplied by the sample provider rather than from assay-based typing. Samples were obtained from the ongoing ImmuneRACE study (first 160 participants) and from 1,000 to 1,500 subjects provided by 6 global collaborators. The repertoires were made available in a free public database intended to serve as a resource for research on the immune response to SARS-CoV-2. Nearly every sample came with metadata listing a de-identified subject ID, COVID-19 status, age in years and sex. The full study reports these points: Clinical and demographic metadata were provided uncurated, with the amount varying by source and participant.

Turning to this clone: Its antigen has not been determined. Base qualities are not recorded, but no much larger clone differs from it by a single base.

Participants in the prospective study were aged about 18 to 95 years, lived in about two dozen United States geographic areas, and enrolled through a virtual design. To assign participants to cohorts, the prospective study relied on clinical history that participants themselves reported in a screening survey and a study questionnaire. Mobile phlebotomists in the prospective study collected whole blood, serum and a nasopharyngeal or oropharyngeal swab from every participant. Prospective study participants could optionally give additional blood draws and questionnaires over a roughly two-month period. Prospective study blood samples were shipped either frozen or at room temperature before DNA extraction. From the cysteine through the phenylalanine, the CDR3 covers 14 amino acids. The kept DNA is CDR3 alone, 42 bases in frame from the first base. V lost 7 bases and J lost 7 bases, and the count of bases not matched to a germline gene is 5. CDR1 and CDR2, per the germline V gene (reference sequence), are MNHEY and SMNVEV.

TCRbeta CDR3 regions were amplified from genomic DNA using the immunoSEQ Assay, a bias-controlled multiplex PCR. Regarding the original processing steps: Within the assay, amplification of reference gene primers was used to estimate how many nucleated cells each sample contained. To quantify the absolute abundance of each unique TCRbeta CDR3 rearrangement, sequence reads were collapsed and filtered. For each sample, productive Simpson clonality was calculated by taking the square root of Simpson's diversity index across productive rearrangements. TCRdb retrieved this table from immuneACCESS and kept in-frame rearrangements only. Not all clones are present; in checked studies, unresolved V genes account for under half, and no reason is known for the remainder. V and J calls and clone size are copied from that table; D and trimming were computed from the DNA. This sample gives about 140,000 clones in total; around four fifths of them show up just once. Roughly 3.4% of the sample is taken by the ten largest.

Sequenced input: PBMCs or T cells enriched from blood (not recorded which). Recombination connected TRBV27 to TRBJ1-6, with 9 middle bases fitting TRBD1. The TCR comes from a woman between 50 and 59 years old with acute COVID-19. The CDR3 has the sequence CASTGQGRNSPLHF. The DNA sequence reads TGTGCCAGCACGGGACAGGGACGGAATTCACCCCTCCACTTT.